The 14 T cell receptor beta chains listed next were all sequenced from one sample in a study of CD8 T cells in Susac syndrome. Random hexamers primed reverse transcription of roughly 0.45 to 1 ug RNA. TCRdb recomputed calls from the immunoSEQ multiplex PCR reads with MiXCR, one row per CDR3 protein. The data contain about 210,000 distinct CDR3 sequences, 85% to 95% of them singletons. The material sequenced was CD4+ T cells from PBMCs. Receptors originate from a human donor in good health.

J is TRBJ2-7 and V is TRBV7-3; D gene uncertain. V was shortened by 2 bases and J by 4 bases, with 9 bases between the two germline ends. This CDR3 contains 13 residues. Looked up from germline, CDR1 is SGHTA and CDR2 is FQGTGA. The DNA for the CDR3 is TGTGCCAGCAGCTTAGAGGTTGCTTACGAGCAGTACTTC. Its translation: CASSLEVAYEQYF.

J is TRBJ2-3 and V is TRBV19; D is undetermined. Trimming cost V 3 bases and J 4 bases, with 17 bases left between them. The CDR3 consists of 16 residues. The germline V gene has CDR1 LNHDA and CDR2 SQIVND (reference sequence). CDR3: CASSISPVPPADTQYF. The CDR3 DNA reads TGTGCCAGTAGTATCAGTCCCGTCCCCCCCGCAGATACGCAGTATTTT.

The chain recombines TRBV7-2 with TRBJ1-5; D remains ambiguous. Germline-derived CDR1 and CDR2 are SGHTA and FQGNSA. The CDR3 has 14 residues. Deletions cut 4 bases from V and 4 bases from J, with 11 bases between. The DNA for the CDR3 is TGTGCCAGCAGCTCGATGAGGGTGAATCAGCCCCAGCATTTT. Translation: CASSSMRVNQPQHF.

V gene TRBV20-1 combines with J gene TRBJ1-2, with unresolved D. CDR1 is DFQATT, CDR2 SNEGSKA, per germline (reference sequence). The CDR3 is 13 amino acids. V gave up 2 bases and J gave up 7 bases, with 14 bases separating them. DNA for the CDR3: TGCAGTGCTAGATCCCCCTCGGTCGGTGGCTACACCTTC. Encoded protein: CSARSPSVGGYTF.

This chain links TRBV7-2 with TRBJ2-7, with D perhaps TRBD2 (6 bases). Trimming took off 5 bases at V and 2 bases at J, with 13 bases between the two ends. CDR1 is SGHTA, CDR2 FQGNSA, per germline. The CDR3 is made up of 14 amino acids. CDR3 residues: CASSPQRAAYEQYF. The CDR3 region has the DNA TGTGCCAGCAGCCCTCAGCGGGCGGCCTACGAGCAGTACTTC.

The rearrangement joins TRBV5-4 to TRBJ2-1; D possibly matches TRBD1 or TRBD2 (5 bases each). Germline V gives CDR1 SGHNT, CDR2 YYREEE (reference sequence). CDR3 length: 15 amino acids. Trimming removed 4 bases from V and 8 bases from J, with 19 bases in between. CDR3 residues: CASSPGRPPGHEQFF. The CDR3, as DNA: TGTGCCAGCAGCCCCGGACGTCCTCCGGGACATGAGCAGTTCTTC.

This chain uses TRBV24-1 with TRBJ2-3, with D maybe TRBD2 (5 bases). Germline V gives CDR1 KGHDR, CDR2 SFDVKD. The CDR3 runs to 15 residues. Trimming pared 3 bases from V and 1 base from J, leaving 10 bases between. As DNA, the CDR3 is TGTGCCACCAGTGATCCTAGCCCGGGCACAGATACGCAGTATTTT. Amino acid sequence: CATSDPSPGTDTQYF.

The genes are TRBV10-3 and TRBJ2-2; a weak D match, TRBD2 (6 bases). V was clipped by 5 bases and J by 5 bases, with 9 bases between them. This CDR3 contains 13 residues. The germline V gene encodes CDR1 ENHRY and CDR2 SYGVKD. This CDR3 reads CAISSRGTGELFF. DNA for the CDR3: TGTGCCATCAGTTCCCGGGGGACCGGGGAGCTGTTTTTT.

V usage is TRBV24-1 and J usage is TRBJ2-2, with no clear D. The CDR3 spans 12 residues. CDR1 KGHDR and CDR2 SFDVKD come from the germline V gene. The V gene lost 9 bases and the J gene lost 6 bases, with 10 bases spanning the gap. In nucleotides, the CDR3 is TGTGCCACCGGCGATAAGCCCGGGGAGCTGTTTTTT. This gives the protein CATGDKPGELFF.

This chain links TRBV9 with TRBJ1-2, with 9 positions matching TRBD1. CDR3 size: 16 residues. From germline, CDR1 is SGDLS and CDR2 YYNGEE. Trimming took 3 bases from V and 4 from J; bases not matched to a gene: 10. Written as DNA, the CDR3 is TGTGCCAGCAGCGCGGCCGGGACAGGGCGATTCTATGGCTACACCTTC. Translation gives CASSAAGTGRFYGYTF.

The chain links TRBV5-1 to TRBJ2-5; 7 bases are shared with TRBD2. V gave up 0 bases and J gave up 3 bases; unmatched junction bases: 5. CDR3 length: 15 residues. Germline V gene sequence: CDR1 SGHRS, CDR2 YFSETQ. CDR3 sequence reads: CASSLALRGEETQYF. In nucleotides, the CDR3 is TGCGCCAGCAGCTTGGCGCTTCGGGGGGAAGAGACCCAGTACTTC.

V usage is TRBV12-3 or TRBV12-4 and J usage is TRBJ2-6; D possibly corresponds to TRBD1 (5 bases). V shed 4 bases and J shed 0 bases, with 7 bases lying between them. The CDR3 runs to 15 residues. The CDR3 nucleotides read TGTGCCAGCAGTTACAGGAGCTCTGGGGCCAACGTCCTGACTTTC. Translated: CASSYRSSGANVLTF.

The chain uses TRBV7-2 and TRBJ1-1; no definite D call. V dropped 1 base and J dropped 1 base, with 7 bases sitting between them. CDR1 is SGHTA and CDR2 is FQGNSA in the germline V gene. The CDR3 is made up of 14 amino acids. CDR3 residues: CASSLDLRNTEAFF. CDR3 in DNA: TGTGCCAGCAGCTTAGATTTGAGGAACACTGAAGCTTTCTTT. Based on the CDR3 plus reference TRBV7-2 and TRBJ1-1, the full variable domain is GAGVSQSPSNKVTEKGKDVELRCDPISGHTALYWYRQSLGQGLEFLIYFQGNSAPDKSGLPSDRFSAERTGGSVSTLTIQRTQQEDSAVYLCASSLDLRNTEAFFGQGTRLTVV.

The rearrangement links TRBV5-1 to TRBJ2-1, with D perhaps being TRBD1 or TRBD2 (5 bases each). With 0 bases removed from V and 5 bases from J, the gap between germline ends came to 15 bases. The CDR3 is 16 amino acids. From germline, CDR1 is SGHRS and CDR2 YFSETQ. The CDR3 sequence is CASSLEGDARNNEQFF. DNA for the CDR3: TGCGCCAGCAGCTTGGAAGGGGACGCGAGAAACAATGAGCAGTTCTTC.